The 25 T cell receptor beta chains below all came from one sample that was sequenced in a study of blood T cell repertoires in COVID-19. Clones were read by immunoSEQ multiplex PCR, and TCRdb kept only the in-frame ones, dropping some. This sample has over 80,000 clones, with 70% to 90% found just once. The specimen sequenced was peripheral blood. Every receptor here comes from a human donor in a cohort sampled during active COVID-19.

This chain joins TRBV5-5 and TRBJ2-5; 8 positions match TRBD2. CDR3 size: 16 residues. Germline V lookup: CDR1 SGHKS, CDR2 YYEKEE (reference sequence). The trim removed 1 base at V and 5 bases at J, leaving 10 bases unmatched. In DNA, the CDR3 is TGTGCCAGCAGCTTGTTGATTGCGGGAGGTCGGGAGACCCAGTACTTC. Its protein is CASSLLIAGGRETQYF.

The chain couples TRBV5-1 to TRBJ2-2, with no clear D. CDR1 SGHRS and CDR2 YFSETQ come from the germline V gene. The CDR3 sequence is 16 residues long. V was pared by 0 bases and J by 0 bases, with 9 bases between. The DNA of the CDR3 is TGCGCCAGCAGCTTGGTTCAGGCCTCGAACACCGGGGAGCTGTTTTTT. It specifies CASSLVQASNTGELFF.

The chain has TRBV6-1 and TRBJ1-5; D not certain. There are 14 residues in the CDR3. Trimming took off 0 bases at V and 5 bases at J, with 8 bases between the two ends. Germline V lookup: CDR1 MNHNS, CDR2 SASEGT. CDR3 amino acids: CASSEAADYQPQHF. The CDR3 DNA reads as TGTGCCAGCAGTGAAGCGGCTGACTATCAGCCCCAGCATTTT.

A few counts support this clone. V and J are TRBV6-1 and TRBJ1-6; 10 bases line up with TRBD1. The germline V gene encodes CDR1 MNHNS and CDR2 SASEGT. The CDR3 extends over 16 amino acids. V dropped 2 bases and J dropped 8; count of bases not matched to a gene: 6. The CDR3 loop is CASSERDRGVYSPLHF. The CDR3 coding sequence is TGTGCCAGCAGTGAAAGGGACAGGGGAGTGTATTCACCCCTCCACTTT.

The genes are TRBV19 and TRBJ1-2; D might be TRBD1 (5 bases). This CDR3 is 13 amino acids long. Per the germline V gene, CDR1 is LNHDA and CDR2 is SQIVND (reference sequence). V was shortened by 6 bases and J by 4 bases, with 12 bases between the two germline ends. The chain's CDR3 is CASSTRVAYGYTF. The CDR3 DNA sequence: TGTGCCAGTAGCACCAGGGTGGCCTATGGCTACACCTTC.

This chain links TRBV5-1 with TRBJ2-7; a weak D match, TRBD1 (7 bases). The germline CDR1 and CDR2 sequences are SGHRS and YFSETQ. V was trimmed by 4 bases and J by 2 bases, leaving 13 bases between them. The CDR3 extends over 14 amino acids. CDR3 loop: CASSAGGTAYEQYF. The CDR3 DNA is TGCGCCAGCAGCGCAGGGGGGACAGCCTACGAGCAGTACTTC.

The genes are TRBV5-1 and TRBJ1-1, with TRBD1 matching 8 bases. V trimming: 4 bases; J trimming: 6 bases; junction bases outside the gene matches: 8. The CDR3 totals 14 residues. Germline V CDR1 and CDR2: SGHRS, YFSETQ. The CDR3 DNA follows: TGCGCCAGCAGCGATACAGGGGGGGCGGCTGAAGCTTTCTTT. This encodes CASSDTGGAAEAFF.

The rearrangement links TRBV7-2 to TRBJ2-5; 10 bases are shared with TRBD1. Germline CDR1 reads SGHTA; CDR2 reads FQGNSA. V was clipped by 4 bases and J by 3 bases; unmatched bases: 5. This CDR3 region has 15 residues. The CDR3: CASSWGQGIEETQYF. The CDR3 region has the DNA TGTGCCAGCAGCTGGGGACAGGGGATTGAAGAGACCCAGTACTTC.

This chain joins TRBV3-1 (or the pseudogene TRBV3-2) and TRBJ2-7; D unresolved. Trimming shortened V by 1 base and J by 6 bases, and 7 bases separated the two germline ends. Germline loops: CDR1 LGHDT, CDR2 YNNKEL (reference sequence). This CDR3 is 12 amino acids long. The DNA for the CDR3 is TGTGCCAGCAGCCAAGTAGTTTCCGAGCAGTACTTC. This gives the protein CASSQVVSEQYF.

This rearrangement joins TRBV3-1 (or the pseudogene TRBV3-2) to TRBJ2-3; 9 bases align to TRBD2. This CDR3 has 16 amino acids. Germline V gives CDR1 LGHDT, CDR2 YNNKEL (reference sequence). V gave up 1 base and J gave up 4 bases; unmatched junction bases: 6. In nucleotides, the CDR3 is TGTGCCAGCAGCCAAGGACTAGCGGTAGGGGCAGATACGCAGTATTTT. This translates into CASSQGLAVGADTQYF.

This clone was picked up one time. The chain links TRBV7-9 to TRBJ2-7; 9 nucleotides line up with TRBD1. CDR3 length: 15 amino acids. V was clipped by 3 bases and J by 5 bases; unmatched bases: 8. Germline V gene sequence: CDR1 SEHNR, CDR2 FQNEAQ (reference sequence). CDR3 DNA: TGTGCCAGCAGCTTTGGGACAGGGATTTGGGACGAGCAGTACTTC. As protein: CASSFGTGIWDEQYF.

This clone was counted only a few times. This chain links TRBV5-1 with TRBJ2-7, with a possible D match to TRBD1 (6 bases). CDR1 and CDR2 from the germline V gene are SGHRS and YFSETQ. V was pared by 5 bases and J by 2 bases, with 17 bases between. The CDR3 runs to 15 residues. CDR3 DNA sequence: TGCGCCAGCAGGCCAACCGGGACACGAGCCTACGAGCAGTACTTC. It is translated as CASRPTGTRAYEQYF.

The CDR3 sequence is CASTGGSSLEQYF. CDR3 bases: TGTGCCAGCACCGGGGGTTCTAGTCTCGAGCAGTACTTC. V gene TRBV2 combines with J gene TRBJ2-7; D may be TRBD2 (6 bases). Per the germline V gene, CDR1 is SNHLY and CDR2 is FYNNEI. V shed 7 bases and J shed 6 bases, with 16 bases lying between them. This CDR3 contains 13 residues.

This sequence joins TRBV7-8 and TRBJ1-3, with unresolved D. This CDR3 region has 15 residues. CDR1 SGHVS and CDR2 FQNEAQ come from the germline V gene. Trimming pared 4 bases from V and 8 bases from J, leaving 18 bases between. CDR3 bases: TGTGCCAGCAGCTCAACCGCGGGCGGTAGGGACACCATATATTTT. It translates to CASSSTAGGRDTIYF.

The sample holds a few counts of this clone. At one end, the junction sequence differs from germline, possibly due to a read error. In DNA form, the CDR3 reads TGTGCCAGCAGTTATTCAAGTCGAATTCCCTCTGAGGCTTTCTTT. It translates to CASSYSSRIPSEAFF. This sequence joins TRBV6-5 and TRBJ1-1; D uncertain. This CDR3 spans 15 amino acids. Germline V gives CDR1 MNHEY, CDR2 SVGAGI.

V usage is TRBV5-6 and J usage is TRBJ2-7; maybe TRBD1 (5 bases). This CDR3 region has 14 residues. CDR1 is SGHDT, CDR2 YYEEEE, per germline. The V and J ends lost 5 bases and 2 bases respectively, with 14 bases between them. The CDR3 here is CASRPRQGAYEQYF. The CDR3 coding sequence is TGTGCCAGCAGGCCTAGACAAGGGGCCTACGAGCAGTACTTC. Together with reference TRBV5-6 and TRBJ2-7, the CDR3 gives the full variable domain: DAGVTQSPTHLIKTRGQQVTLRCSPKSGHDTVSWYQQALGQGPQFIFQYYEEEERQRGNFPDRFSGHQFPNYSSELNVNALLLGDSALYLCASRPRQGAYEQYFGPGTRLTVT.

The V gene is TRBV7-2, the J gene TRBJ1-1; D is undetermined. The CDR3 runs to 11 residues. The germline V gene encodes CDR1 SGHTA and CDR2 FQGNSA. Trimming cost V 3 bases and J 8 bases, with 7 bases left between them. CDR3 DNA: TGTGCCAGCAGCTTTGCGAGGGAAGCTTTCTTT. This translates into CASSFAREAFF. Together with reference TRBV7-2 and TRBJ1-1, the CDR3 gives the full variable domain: GAGVSQSPSNKVTEKGKDVELRCDPISGHTALYWYRQSLGQGLEFLIYFQGNSAPDKSGLPSDRFSAERTGGSVSTLTIQRTQQEDSAVYLCASSFAREAFFGQGTRLTVV.

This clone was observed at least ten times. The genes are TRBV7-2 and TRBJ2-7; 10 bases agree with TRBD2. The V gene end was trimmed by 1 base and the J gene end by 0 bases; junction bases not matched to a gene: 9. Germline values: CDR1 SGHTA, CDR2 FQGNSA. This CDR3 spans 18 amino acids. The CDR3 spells CASSLGSSGRTSSYEQYF. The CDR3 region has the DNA TGTGCCAGCAGCTTAGGTAGTAGCGGGAGGACAAGCTCCTACGAGCAGTACTTC.

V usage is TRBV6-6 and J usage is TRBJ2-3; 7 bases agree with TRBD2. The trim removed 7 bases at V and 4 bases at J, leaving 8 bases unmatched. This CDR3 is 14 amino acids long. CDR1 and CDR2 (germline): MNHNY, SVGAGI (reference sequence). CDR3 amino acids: CASKNVGGADTQYF. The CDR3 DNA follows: TGTGCCAGCAAAAACGTGGGGGGGGCAGATACGCAGTATTTT.

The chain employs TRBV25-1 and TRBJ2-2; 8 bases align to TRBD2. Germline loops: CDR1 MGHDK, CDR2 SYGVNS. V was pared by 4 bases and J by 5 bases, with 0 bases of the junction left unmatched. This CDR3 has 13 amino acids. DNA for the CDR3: TGTGCCAGCAGTGGACTAGCGACCGGGGAGCTGTTTTTT. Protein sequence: CASSGLATGELFF.

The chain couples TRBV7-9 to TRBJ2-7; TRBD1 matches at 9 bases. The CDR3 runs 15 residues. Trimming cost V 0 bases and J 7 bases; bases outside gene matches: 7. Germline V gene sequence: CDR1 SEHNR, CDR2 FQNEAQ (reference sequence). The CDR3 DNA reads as TGTGCCAGCAGCTTAGCATTACAGGGGGCTGGTGAGCAGTACTTC. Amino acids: CASSLALQGAGEQYF.

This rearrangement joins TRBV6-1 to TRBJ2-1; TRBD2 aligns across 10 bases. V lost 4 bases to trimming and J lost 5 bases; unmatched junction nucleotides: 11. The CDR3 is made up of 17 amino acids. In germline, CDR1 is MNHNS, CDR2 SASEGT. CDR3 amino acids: CASSANLAGARNNEQFF. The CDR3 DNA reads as TGTGCCAGCAGTGCTAACCTAGCGGGAGCTAGGAACAATGAGCAGTTCTTC.

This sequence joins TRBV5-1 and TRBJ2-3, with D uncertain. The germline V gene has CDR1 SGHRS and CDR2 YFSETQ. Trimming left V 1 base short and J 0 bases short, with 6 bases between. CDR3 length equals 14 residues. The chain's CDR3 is CASSLPLSTDTQYF. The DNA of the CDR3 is TGCGCCAGCAGCTTGCCCTTAAGCACAGATACGCAGTATTTT.

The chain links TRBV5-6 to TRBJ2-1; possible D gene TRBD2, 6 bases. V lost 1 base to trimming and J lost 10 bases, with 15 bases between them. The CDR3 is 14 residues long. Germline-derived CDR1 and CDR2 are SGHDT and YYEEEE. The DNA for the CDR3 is TGTGCCAGCAGCTTGATTACGGGAGATGGAGAGCAGTTCTTC. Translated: CASSLITGDGEQFF.

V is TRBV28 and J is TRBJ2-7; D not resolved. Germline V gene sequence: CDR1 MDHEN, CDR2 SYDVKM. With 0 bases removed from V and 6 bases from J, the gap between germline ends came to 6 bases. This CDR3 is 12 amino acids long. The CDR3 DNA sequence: TGTGCCAGCAGTTTATGGTTCGGCGAGCAGTACTTC. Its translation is CASSLWFGEQYF. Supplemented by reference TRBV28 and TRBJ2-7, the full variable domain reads DVKVTQSSRYLVKRTGEKVFLECVQDMDHENMFWYRQDPGLGLRLIYFSYDVKMKEKGDIPEGYSVSREKKERFSLILESASTNQTSMYLCASSLWFGEQYFGPGTRLTVT.